This TCR beta chain was sequenced in a study of T cell repertoires in cytomegalovirus infection. The germline V gene encodes CDR1 KGHDR and CDR2 SFDVKD. The germline V and J ends were trimmed by 1 base and 3 bases, with 7 bases remaining between them. CDR3 length: 14 residues. A note on this clonotype: Antigen unknown.

TCRdb analysed the reads with MiXCR anew, one entry per CDR3 protein. The repertoire includes about 570,000 distinct CDR3 sequences, roughly 42% of them detected once, and 48% sits in the top ten. The chain has TRBV24-1 and TRBJ2-3; D is unclear. This sample comprised cultured PBMCs, obtained from culture after CMV antigen stimulation. This receptor was taken from a human donor in good health (CMV status not recorded). Some clones in this sample may be carry-over from other donors' samples. The CDR3 DNA sequence: TGTGCCACCAGTGATTTAGGTGGGACAGATACGCAGTATTTT. It specifies CATSDLGGTDTQYF.